Presented here are 20 T cell receptor beta chains from one specimen sequenced in a study of regulatory T cells in long-lasting Graves disease. The authors built TCR beta libraries using iRepertoire HTBI primers and Arm-PCR of CDR3 regions. TCRdb redid the calling of the multiplex PCR reads with MiXCR, one entry per CDR3 protein. Here the sample spans a few hundred thousand distinct CDR3 sequences, around 24% being singletons. Indicated time point: persistent/refractory GD, antithyroid drugs over 5 years with positive TRAb. The TCR library used RNA extracted from PBMCs. This sample comprised peripheral blood mononuclear cells (PBMCs), obtained when the disease was refractory, from a patient treated with antithyroid drugs. The source of these receptors is a female donor with Graves disease.

Notes on this clonotype: Since a much larger clone is just one base distant, this may be a read error. The chain recombines TRBV12-3 or TRBV12-4 with TRBJ2-7; tentatively, D is TRBD1 (5 bases). The CDR3 loop spans 13 amino acids. The CDR3 is CAGSSGMGYEQYF. CDR3 DNA: TGTGCCGGCAGTTCAGGGATGGGCTACGAGCAGTACTTC.

This clonotype was seen at least ten times. The V call is TRBV6-5, the J call TRBJ1-1; 7 positions agree with TRBD1. V was pared by 2 bases and J by 3 bases, with 3 bases of the junction left unmatched. The CDR3 sequence is 14 residues long. Germline values: CDR1 MNHEY, CDR2 SVGAGI. In DNA form, the CDR3 reads TGTGCCAGCAGTTACGACGACAGGGACACTGAAGCTTTCTTT. Its translation is CASSYDDRDTEAFF.

There are a few counts of this clonotype. This chain joins TRBV30 and TRBJ2-5; the D call may be TRBD1 or TRBD2 (5 bases each). Germline loops: CDR1 GTSNPN, CDR2 SVGIG (reference sequence). The length of the CDR3 is 14 residues. The germline V and J ends were trimmed by 0 bases and 1 base, with 9 bases remaining between them. DNA for the CDR3: TGTGCCTGGAGTGTACCAGGGAGCCAAGAGACCCAGTACTTC. It translates to CAWSVPGSQETQYF.

The chain joins TRBV6-1 to TRBJ2-2, with 7 bases that match TRBD2. CDR3 length equals 15 residues. V was pared by 6 bases and J by 1 base, with 5 bases of the junction left unmatched. From germline, CDR1 is MNHNS and CDR2 SASEGT. The CDR3 is CASSPQRGNTGELFF. CDR3 coding DNA: TGTGCCAGCAGCCCTCAGCGGGGGAACACCGGGGAGCTGTTTTTT.

This clonotype came up many times. The chain couples TRBV6-8 to TRBJ1-1; D is unclear. Per the germline V gene, CDR1 is MNHGY and CDR2 is SAAAGT. Trimming took off 6 bases at V and 3 bases at J, with 5 bases between the two ends. This CDR3 region has 11 residues. The CDR3 DNA reads as TGTGCCAGCAGGGGAGACACTGAAGCTTTCTTT. Protein product: CASRGDTEAFF.

A word on this clonotype: An end of the junction does not agree with germline; a read error may underlie this. The rearrangement joins TRBV12-3 or TRBV12-4 to TRBJ1-6, with D unresolved. CDR3 length: 14 residues. The DNA of the CDR3 is TGTGCCAGCAGTTTATTCCTTGGGAATTCACCCCCCCACTTT. This gives the protein CASSLFLGNSPPHF.

This clonotype turned up a few times. The gene calls are TRBV5-8 and TRBJ2-6; 8 bases are shared with TRBD1. V gave up 4 bases and J gave up 1 base; unmatched junction bases: 10. The CDR3 has 18 residues. Germline loops: CDR1 SGHTS, CDR2 YDEGEE. The CDR3 coding sequence is TGTGCCAGCAGCCCATTGACAGGGGCGGGATCTGGGGCCAACGTCCTGACTTTC. Translated, it gives CASSPLTGAGSGANVLTF. The variable domain in full, with the rest retrieved from reference TRBV5-8 and TRBJ2-6, is EAGVTQSPTHLIKTRGQQATLRCSPISGHTSVYWYQQALGLGLQFLLWYDEGEERNRGNFPPRFSGRQFPNYSSELNVNALELEDSALYLCASSPLTGAGSGANVLTFGAGSRLTVL.

This rearrangement joins TRBV15 to TRBJ1-6, with D tentatively TRBD1 (5 bases). The germline V gene has CDR1 LNHNV and CDR2 YYDKDF (reference sequence). Trimming took 0 bases from V and 4 from J, leaving 10 bases between them. This CDR3 has 16 amino acids. The CDR3 bases are TGTGCCACCAGCAGAGATCCGGGGCGTTATAATTCACCCCTCCACTTT. Its translation is CATSRDPGRYNSPLHF. Full variable domain (missing parts from reference TRBV15 and TRBJ1-6): DAMVIQNPRYQVTQFGKPVTLSCSQTLNHNVMYWYQQKSSQAPKLLFHYYDKDFNNEADTPDNFQSRRPNTSFCFLDIRSPGLGDTAMYLCATSRDPGRYNSPLHFGNGTRLTVT.

This clonotype has ten or more counts. This chain links TRBV2 with TRBJ1-6; D remains ambiguous. The V gene lost 6 bases and the J gene lost 5 bases, with 23 bases spanning the gap. CDR1 SNHLY and CDR2 FYNNEI come from the germline V gene. The CDR3 contains 18 residues. The CDR3 protein is CASRYSAAPFKNNSPLHF. In DNA, the CDR3 is TGTGCCAGCAGATATAGTGCCGCCCCATTCAAAAATAATTCACCCCTCCACTTT.

The chain combines TRBV6-9 with TRBJ2-1; 12 bases align to TRBD2. Trimming cost V 4 bases and J 4 bases; bases outside gene matches: 5. The CDR3 has 16 amino acids. Per germline, CDR1 MNHGY and CDR2 SVAAGI. The CDR3 nucleotides are TGTGCCAGCAGTTCGACTAGCGGGAGTAATTACAATGAGCAGTTCTTC. Translating it yields CASSSTSGSNYNEQFF.

There are many counts of this clonotype. V usage is TRBV3-1 and J usage is TRBJ1-1, with D uncertain. V shed 0 bases and J shed 6 bases, with 2 bases lying between them. Germline V gene sequence: CDR1 LGHDT, CDR2 YNNKEL (reference sequence). The CDR3 runs to 11 residues. The CDR3 loop is CASSQEAEAFF. CDR3 nucleotides: TGTGCCAGCAGCCAAGAAGCTGAAGCTTTCTTT.

The chain's CDR3 is CASSLSGLGSYEQYF. In DNA, the CDR3 is TGTGCCAGCAGTTTATCGGGACTCGGCTCCTACGAGCAGTACTTC. This chain uses TRBV27 with TRBJ2-7; possibly TRBD2 for D (6 bases). CDR1 MNHEY and CDR2 SMNVEV come from the germline V gene (reference sequence). CDR3 length: 15 residues. V was trimmed by 0 bases and J by 0 bases, leaving 9 bases between them.

This sequence joins TRBV27 and TRBJ2-4; the D is unclear. Trimming took 2 bases from V and 5 from J, leaving 4 bases between them. This CDR3 has 12 amino acids. Germline lookup yields CDR1 MNHEY and CDR2 SMNVEV (reference sequence). The CDR3 is CASSLSQNIQYF. CDR3 bases: TGTGCCAGCAGTTTAAGTCAAAACATTCAGTACTTC.

This clonotype showed up many times. The chain combines TRBV2 with TRBJ2-5, with TRBD2 as a possible D gene (5 bases). Between the trimmed V and J ends, which lost 8 bases and 4 bases, there was a span of 14 bases. The CDR3 spans 13 residues. In germline, CDR1 is SNHLY, CDR2 FYNNEI. CDR3 loop: CASEGPTGETQYF. The CDR3 coding sequence is TGTGCCAGCGAGGGTCCCACGGGAGAGACCCAGTACTTC.

This clonotype was found many times. The V gene is TRBV28, the J gene TRBJ2-2; 7 bases map to TRBD1. With 3 bases clipped from V and 0 bases from J, the junction kept 7 bases outside the gene matches. The CDR3 runs to 17 residues. Per the germline V gene, CDR1 is MDHEN and CDR2 is SYDVKM. CDR3 region: CASSFYTGTANTGELFF. CDR3 in DNA: TGTGCCAGCAGTTTTTACACCGGGACAGCGAACACCGGGGAGCTGTTTTTT.

A word on this clonotype: A much bigger clone sits one base away, suggesting this may be a read error. J is TRBJ1-1 and V is TRBV28; TRBD1 might be the D (5 bases). The germline gives CDR1 MDHEN, CDR2 SYDVKM. The CDR3 contains 12 residues. The V end lost 11 bases, the J end lost 11 bases, and 21 bases lay between the germline ends. CDR3 nucleotide sequence: TGTGCCCCCCCGTGGCTGGGGGAAGTCGCTTTCTTT. Encoded protein: CAPPWLGEVAFF.

This clonotype was seen ten or more times. The chain combines TRBV20-1 with TRBJ2-5; D is unresolved. Trimming took off 0 bases at V and 1 base at J, with 9 bases between the two ends. The CDR3 loop spans 14 amino acids. Germline values: CDR1 DFQATT, CDR2 SNEGSKA (reference sequence). As DNA, the CDR3 is TGCAGTGCTAGAGATATACATCCCCAAGAGACCCAGTACTTC. It translates to CSARDIHPQETQYF.

The chain recombines TRBV14 with TRBJ1-4; 7 bases agree with TRBD1. Germline V lookup: CDR1 SGHDN, CDR2 FVKESK. V lost 2 bases, J lost 4 bases, and 7 bases stayed unmatched. This CDR3 has 16 amino acids. CDR3 amino acids: CASSQWGTDDNEKLFF. CDR3 DNA sequence: TGTGCCAGCAGCCAATGGGGGACAGATGATAATGAAAAACTGTTTTTT.

The sample holds a few counts of this clonotype. The chain recombines TRBV12-3 or TRBV12-4 with TRBJ2-3; D ambiguous. V shed 3 bases and J shed 3 bases, with 10 bases lying between them. This CDR3 is 14 amino acids long. CDR3 in amino acids: CASSLDVMTDTQYF. In DNA, the CDR3 is TGTGCCAGCAGTTTGGACGTGATGACAGATACGCAGTATTTT.

This clonotype appeared many times. The chain recombines TRBV6-5 with TRBJ2-7, with D perhaps TRBD2 (6 bases). V lost 2 bases, J lost 2 bases, and 10 bases lay in between. In germline, CDR1 is MNHEY, CDR2 SVGAGI. There are 14 residues in the CDR3. The CDR3 is CASSYIRGTYEQYF. In DNA, the CDR3 is TGTGCCAGCAGTTACATCCGCGGGACCTACGAGCAGTACTTC.